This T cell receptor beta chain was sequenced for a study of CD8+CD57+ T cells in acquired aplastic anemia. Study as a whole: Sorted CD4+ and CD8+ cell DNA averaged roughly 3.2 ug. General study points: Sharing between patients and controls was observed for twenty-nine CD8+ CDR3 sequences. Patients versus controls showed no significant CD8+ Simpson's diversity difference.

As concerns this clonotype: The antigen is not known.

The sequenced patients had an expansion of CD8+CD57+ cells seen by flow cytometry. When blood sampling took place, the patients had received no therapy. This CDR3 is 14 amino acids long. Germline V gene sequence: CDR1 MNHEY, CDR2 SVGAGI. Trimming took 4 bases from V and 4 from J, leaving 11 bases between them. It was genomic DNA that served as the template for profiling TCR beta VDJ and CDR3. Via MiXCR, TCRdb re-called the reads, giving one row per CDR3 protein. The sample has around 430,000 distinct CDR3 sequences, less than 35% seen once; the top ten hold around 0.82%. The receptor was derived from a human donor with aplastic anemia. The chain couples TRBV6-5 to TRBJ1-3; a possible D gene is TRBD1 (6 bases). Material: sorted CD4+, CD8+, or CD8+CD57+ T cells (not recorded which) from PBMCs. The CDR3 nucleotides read TGTGCCAGCAGTTCTCGGGGGGGCGGAAACACCATATATTTT. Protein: CASSSRGGGNTIYF.